This T cell receptor (beta chain) stems from a study of CD8+ T cells in alopecia areata. Overall study context: The study gave treated patients oral tofacitinib at 5 to 10 mg twice daily. Tofacitinib dosing lasted 6 to 18 months, which was then followed by 6 months off drug. Study-wide points: Clonality exceeded that of normal scalp in lesional scalp, most notably in alopecia totalis/universalis.

The CDR3 loop spans 18 amino acids. Looked up from germline, CDR1 is SGHAT and CDR2 is FQNNGV. With 1 base removed from V and 5 bases from J, the gap between germline ends came to 20 bases. Reverse transcription of extracted RNA yielded cDNA, which provided the sequencing template. TCRdb's table, derived via immunoSEQ multiplex PCR, lists solely in-frame clones and lacks some. Among approximately 11,000 clones, approximately 52% were seen once, and the ten largest hold more than 12%. In the case of this clone: Its antigen is still unknown.

Lesional scalp punch biopsies and peripheral blood came from alopecia areata patients. V usage is TRBV11-2 and J usage is TRBJ2-2; D uncertain. The receptor was isolated from a human donor with alopecia areata. The sequencing input was skin. CDR3 residues: CASSLGGTPNKWTGELFF. The CDR3 nucleotides are TGTGCCAGCAGCTTAGGGGGAACACCGAATAAGTGGACCGGGGAGCTGTTTTTT.